This TCR beta chain was profiled in a study of beta chain features in type 1 diabetes. Overall study findings and caveats: There was a moderate but significant shortening of TCRB CDR3s in all four CD4+ subsets of Type 1 diabetes patients. Overrepresentation of cells with high TCR expression could result from cDNA sequencing.

With respect to this clone: Antigen: not known.

The germline V and J ends were trimmed by 3 bases and 14 bases, with 12 bases remaining between them. Germline CDR1 MGHRA, CDR2 YSYEKL. The CDR3 consists of 11 residues. Expressed TCRB transcripts were sequenced, since all the RNA that had been isolated was reverse transcribed. The protocol was immunoSEQ multiplex PCR, while the TCRdb copy is restricted to in-frame clones and leaves out a portion. The sample shows over 55,000 clones, approximately 52% of them seen only once. This receptor was taken from a woman aged 40-49 years with type 1 diabetes. V gene TRBV4-1 combines with J gene TRBJ2-3; TRBD2 is a possible D gene (6 bases). The sequencing sample was made of Tregs from blood. The CDR3 is CASSQGEVGYF. The DNA of the CDR3 is TGCGCCAGCAGCCAGGGGGAGGTGGGGTATTTT.